This entry lists 21 T cell receptor beta chains sequenced from one sample in a study of T cell responses to AZD1222 COVID-19 vaccine. Profiled with immunoSEQ multiplex PCR; TCRdb holds only in-frame clones, not every one. This table has around 130,000 clones, nearly 90% appearing once. This material consisted of peripheral blood, taken 28 days after the second AZD1222 dose. These receptors all stem from an adult who received the AZD1222 COVID-19 vaccine.

V usage is TRBV7-2 and J usage is TRBJ1-5; D is perhaps TRBD1 (5 bases). V lost 0 bases and J lost 4, with 7 bases in between. Germline lookup yields CDR1 SGHTA and CDR2 FQGNSA. The CDR3 is 14 residues long. CDR3 in DNA: TGTGCCAGCAGCTTAGCAGGGGCGAATCAGCCCCAGCATTTT. Translated: CASSLAGANQPQHF.

This sequence joins TRBV3-1 (or the pseudogene TRBV3-2) and TRBJ1-2; no reliable D call. The CDR3 extends over 13 amino acids. The germline gives CDR1 LGHDT, CDR2 YNNKEL (reference sequence). Trimming took off 1 base at V and 4 bases at J, with 7 bases between the two ends. This chain's CDR3 is CASSQAGPYGYTF. The CDR3 DNA reads TGTGCCAGCAGCCAAGCCGGTCCCTATGGCTACACCTTC.

The V and J genes are TRBV5-4 and TRBJ1-2; 8 bases fit TRBD1. Germline values: CDR1 SGHNT, CDR2 YYREEE (reference sequence). This CDR3 comprises 15 residues. V dropped 0 bases and J dropped 4; count of bases not matched to a gene: 5. The CDR3 protein is CASSLGQGLAYGYTF. DNA of the CDR3: TGTGCCAGCAGCTTGGGACAGGGGTTGGCCTATGGCTACACCTTC.

The CDR3 loop reads CASSRGSWGYTF. The CDR3 DNA reads as TGTGCCAGTAGCAGGGGATCCTGGGGCTACACCTTC. This chain links TRBV19 with TRBJ1-2; perhaps TRBD1 as D (6 bases). Deletions cut 6 bases from V and 8 bases from J, with 13 bases between. This CDR3 region has 12 residues. Germline V CDR1 and CDR2: LNHDA, SQIVND (reference sequence). The whole variable domain, remainder taken from reference TRBV19 and TRBJ1-2, is DGGITQSPKYLFRKEGQNVTLSCEQNLNHDAMYWYRQDPGQGLRLIYYSQIVNDFQKGDIAEGYSVSREKKESFPLTVTSAQKNPTAFYLCASSRGSWGYTFGSGTRLTVV.

This rearrangement joins TRBV30 to TRBJ2-5; tentative D call: TRBD1 (6 bases). The germline V and J ends were trimmed by 0 bases and 1 base, with 15 bases remaining between them. The germline CDR1 and CDR2 sequences are GTSNPN and SVGIG (reference sequence). The CDR3 extends over 16 amino acids. The CDR3 is CAWSVNLARGQETQYF. The CDR3 DNA sequence: TGTGCCTGGAGTGTGAACCTTGCCAGGGGCCAAGAGACCCAGTACTTC.

The chain recombines TRBV27 with TRBJ2-2; D is perhaps TRBD1 (6 bases). The V end was cut by 8 bases, the J end by 1 base, with 11 bases between. Germline assignment: CDR1 MNHEY and CDR2 SMNVEV (reference sequence). This CDR3 is 14 amino acids long. The CDR3 nucleotides read TGTGCCAGCGGCAGGGGCGGGAACACCGGGGAGCTGTTTTTT. Its protein product is CASGRGGNTGELFF.

The rearrangement uses TRBV15 and TRBJ2-5; tentative D call: TRBD1 (5 bases). The CDR3 consists of 14 residues. Germline V gene lookup returns CDR1 LNHNV and CDR2 YYDKDF (reference sequence). V lost 0 bases to trimming and J lost 2 bases, with 7 bases between them. For the CDR3, the DNA is TGTGCCACCAGCAGAGATGCAGGGCAAGAGACCCAGTACTTC. Translation: CATSRDAGQETQYF.

This clone appeared once. Because it lacks the conserved phenylalanine or tryptophan at the end, this CDR3 is likely a read error. The DNA is left out, because the CDR3 cannot be placed on it with certainty; the CDR3 is given as TCRdb lists it. The chain carries TRBV27 and TRBJ2-7; the table assigns TRBD2, which was not confirmed against the DNA. From germline, CDR1 is MNHEY and CDR2 SMNVEV (reference sequence). With termini counted, the CDR3 has 10 amino acids. The CDR3 protein is CASSQIDREY.

This chain links TRBV9 with TRBJ2-2; D ambiguous. The CDR3 consists of 13 residues. The V end lost 0 bases, the J end lost 6 bases, and 6 bases lay between the germline ends. Germline assignment: CDR1 SGDLS and CDR2 YYNGEE. DNA for the CDR3: TGTGCCAGCAGCGTAGAGGCTCCCGGGGAGCTGTTTTTT. It is translated as CASSVEAPGELFF.

The rearrangement joins TRBV5-1 to TRBJ1-1; D is perhaps TRBD1 (6 bases). CDR3 size: 14 residues. CDR1 and CDR2 from the germline V gene are SGHRS and YFSETQ. V lost 1 base to trimming and J lost 3 bases, with 10 bases between them. The CDR3 DNA follows: TGCGCCAGCAGCTTGACGGCAGGGGACACTGAAGCTTTCTTT. It specifies CASSLTAGDTEAFF.

The chain carries TRBV6-5 and TRBJ2-5; D could derive from TRBD1 or TRBD2 (5 bases each). Germline V gives CDR1 MNHEY, CDR2 SVGAGI. The CDR3 runs to 13 residues. The V end was cut by 10 bases, the J end by 2 bases, with 14 bases between. The CDR3 coding sequence is TGTGCCACTTCGGGACCTTCACAAGAGACCCAGTACTTC. Residues: CATSGPSQETQYF.

The chain uses TRBV30 and TRBJ1-6; 9 bases agree with TRBD1. Germline CDR1 is GTSNPN and CDR2 is SVGIG (reference sequence). The CDR3 contains 13 residues. V lost 4 bases to trimming and J lost 6 bases; unmatched junction nucleotides: 1. Written as DNA, the CDR3 is TGTGCCTGGAAGGGACAGGGTAATTCACCCCTCCACTTT. Protein sequence: CAWKGQGNSPLHF.

V is TRBV27 and J is TRBJ2-7; 7 bases line up with TRBD2. V shed 3 bases, J shed 2 bases, and the junction held 7 bases outside the gene matches. The CDR3 runs 15 residues. Germline CDR1 is MNHEY and CDR2 is SMNVEV (reference sequence). Here the CDR3 DNA reads TGTGCCAGCAGTTTGGGGGGGTCTCGGACCTACGAGCAGTACTTC. It codes for CASSLGGSRTYEQYF.

The chain has TRBV4-3 and TRBJ2-1; 9 positions match TRBD1. Germline lookup yields CDR1 LGHNA and CDR2 YSLEER. CDR3 length: 17 amino acids. Losses at the gene ends were 3 bases for V and 2 bases for J; bases not matched to a gene: 8. The CDR3 loop is CASSHLSGTGPYNEQFF. CDR3 in DNA: TGCGCCAGCAGCCATTTATCCGGGACAGGGCCCTACAATGAGCAGTTCTTC.

The V and J genes are TRBV19 and TRBJ1-1, with 10 nucleotides matching TRBD1. Germline lookup yields CDR1 LNHDA and CDR2 SQIVND (reference sequence). With V trimmed by 6 bases and J by 4 bases, 2 bases remained unmatched. This CDR3 is 13 amino acids long. CDR3 nucleotides: TGTGCCAGTAGGGGACAGGGGAGCACTGAAGCTTTCTTT. It encodes CASRGQGSTEAFF. The full variable domain, its missing parts supplied by reference TRBV19 and TRBJ1-1, is DGGITQSPKYLFRKEGQNVTLSCEQNLNHDAMYWYRQDPGQGLRLIYYSQIVNDFQKGDIAEGYSVSREKKESFPLTVTSAQKNPTAFYLCASRGQGSTEAFFGQGTRLTVV.

This clone has just one count. The V gene is TRBV5-1, the J gene TRBJ2-7, with a weak D call TRBD1 (6 bases). Germline CDR1 reads SGHRS; CDR2 reads YFSETQ. V was cut by 0 bases and J by 2 bases, with 9 bases left in between. The CDR3 has 14 residues. The CDR3 sequence is CASSLVGGTYEQYF. For the CDR3, the DNA is TGCGCCAGCAGCTTGGTAGGGGGAACCTACGAGCAGTACTTC.

The gene calls are TRBV7-9 and TRBJ1-2; D not resolved. Trimming shortened V by 6 bases and J by 4 bases, and 12 bases separated the two germline ends. The CDR3 is 13 residues long. Looked up from germline, CDR1 is SEHNR and CDR2 is FQNEAQ (reference sequence). CDR3 amino acids: CASSPNEGYGYTF. CDR3 DNA: TGTGCCAGCAGTCCAAACGAGGGCTATGGCTACACCTTC. Full variable domain (remainder filled in from reference TRBV7-9 and TRBJ1-2): DTGVSQNPRHKITKRGQNVTFRCDPISEHNRLYWYRQTLGQGPEFLTYFQNEAQLEKSRLLSDRFSAERPKGSFSTLEIQRTEQGDSAMYLCASSPNEGYGYTFGSGTRLTVV.

This sequence joins TRBV5-1 and TRBJ2-2; either TRBD1 or TRBD2 may fit D (5 bases each). This CDR3 is 15 amino acids long. V lost 1 base, J lost 2 bases, and 9 bases lay in between. In germline, CDR1 is SGHRS, CDR2 YFSETQ. CDR3 amino acids: CASSLLGGNTGELFF. CDR3 DNA sequence: TGCGCCAGCAGCTTGCTTGGGGGAAACACCGGGGAGCTGTTTTTT.

This clone was seen only once. The chain uses TRBV6-5 and TRBJ1-4, with 8 bases that match TRBD1. Germline lookup yields CDR1 MNHEY and CDR2 SVGAGI. The CDR3 loop spans 15 amino acids. The J segment lost 8 bases and the V segment lost 6 bases, leaving 11 bases of the junction unmatched. The CDR3: CASSQETGAGEKLFF. CDR3 nucleotides: TGTGCCAGCAGCCAAGAGACAGGGGCGGGAGAAAAACTGTTTTTT.

A note on this clone: This sample also contains other DNA sequences that code for the same CDR3. The chain uses TRBV3-1 (or the pseudogene TRBV3-2) and TRBJ2-3, with 12 bases fitting TRBD2. The CDR3 extends over 18 amino acids. Per the germline V gene, CDR1 is LGHDT and CDR2 is YNNKEL (reference sequence). Trimming took 0 bases from V and 1 from J; bases not matched to a gene: 5. CDR3 nucleotides: TGTGCCAGCAGCCAAGAGGGGCTAGCGGGAGGGGGCACAGATACGCAGTATTTT. This encodes CASSQEGLAGGGTDTQYF.

The rearrangement links TRBV28 to TRBJ2-1; 10 bases are a match to TRBD1. V lost 3 bases to trimming and J lost 4 bases; unmatched junction nucleotides: 3. The CDR3 covers 15 residues. Germline V lookup: CDR1 MDHEN, CDR2 SYDVKM. DNA of the CDR3: TGTGCCAGCAGTTTGAAGGGACAGGGGTACAATGAGCAGTTCTTC. It translates to CASSLKGQGYNEQFF.